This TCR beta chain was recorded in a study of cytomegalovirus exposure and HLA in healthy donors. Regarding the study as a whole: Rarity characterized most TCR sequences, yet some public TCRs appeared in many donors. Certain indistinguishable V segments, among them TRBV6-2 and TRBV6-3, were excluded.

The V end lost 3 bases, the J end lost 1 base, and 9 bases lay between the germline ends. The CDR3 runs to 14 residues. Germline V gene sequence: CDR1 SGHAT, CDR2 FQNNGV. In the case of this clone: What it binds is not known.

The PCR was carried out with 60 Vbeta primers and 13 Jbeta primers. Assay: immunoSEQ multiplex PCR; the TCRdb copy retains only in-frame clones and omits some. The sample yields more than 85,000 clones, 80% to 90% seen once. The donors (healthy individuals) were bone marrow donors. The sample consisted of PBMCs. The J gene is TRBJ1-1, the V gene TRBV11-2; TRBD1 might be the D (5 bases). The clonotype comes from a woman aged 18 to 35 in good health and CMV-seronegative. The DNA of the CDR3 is TGTGCCAGCAGCTTCAGGGCGCAGAACACTGAAGCTTTCTTT. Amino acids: CASSFRAQNTEAFF.